These T cell receptor beta chains were read from a single sample in a study of response to subunit inactivated influenza vaccine. Each CDR3 protein is one row after TCRdb ran MiXCR on the RT-PCR reads. The sample has hundreds of thousands of distinct CDR3 sequences, around 15% seen once. The material sequenced was PBMCs from blood, taken roughly 2 weeks before vaccination. These receptors all come from a man aged 50 or older who received an inactivated influenza vaccine. CDR3s include the opening cysteine and the closing phenylalanine or tryptophan. The order of the fields is D gene, clone size, J gene, V gene, CDR3 length, CDR3 DNA, CDR3 protein. D genes are given only for firm matches. Not all rows give a size; the values are once, few, many and, for expanded clones, a class.

>-|-|TRBJ2-7|TRBV10-3|13
TGTGCCATCAGTACTTCGACAGGCTACGAGCAGTACTTC
CAISTSTGYEQYF
>-|few|TRBJ1-4|TRBV7-9|17
TGTGCCAGCAGCTTAGGATGGGGGACACTTGATAATGAAAAACTGTTTTTT
CASSLGWGTLDNEKLFF
>-|many|TRBJ1-2|TRBV4-3|15
TGCGCCAGCAGCCAAGGAGATACTACTAACTATGGCTACACCTTC
CASSQGDTTNYGYTF
>TRBD2|few|TRBJ2-3|TRBV16|17
TGTGCCAGCAGCCCAAAACCCGGGACTAGCGACACAGATACGCAGTATTTT
CASSPKPGTSDTDTQYF
>TRBD1|few|TRBJ1-4|TRBV20-1|14
TGCAGTGCTAGGAGGGGACAGCTTAATGAAAAACTGTTTTTT
CSARRGQLNEKLFF
>-|few|TRBJ1-1|TRBV18|15
TGTGCCAGCTCACCACGGGAACAAATCGGCACTGAAGCTTTCTTT
CASSPREQIGTEAFF
>-|few|TRBJ1-6|TRBV10-3|13
TGTGCCATCACTGACCCTTTGGGATCACCCCTCCACTTT
CAITDPLGSPLHF
>-|many|TRBJ2-3|TRBV20-1|15
TGCAGTGCATCCGCTAGCGAGGTTAGCACAGATACGCAGTATTTT
CSASASEVSTDTQYF
>-|-|TRBJ2-1|TRBV4-2|13
TGTGCCAGCAGCCAAGATAGAGGCCTAGGGCAGTTCTTC
CASSQDRGLGQFF
>-|few|TRBJ2-3|TRBV15|13
TGTGCCACCAGGATCCATGGTGCAGATACGCAGTATTTT
CATRIHGADTQYF
>-|many|TRBJ2-5|TRBV29-1|13
TGCAGCGTTGAAGGTGGTGGGTGGGAGACCCAGTACTTC
CSVEGGGWETQYF
>-|few|TRBJ2-2|TRBV9|12
TGTGCCAGCAACTCCGGAGGGAAGGAGCTGTTTTTT
CASNSGGKELFF
>TRBD1|few|TRBJ1-6|TRBV7-9|16
TGTGCCAGCAGCCCCCCGTGGACAGGGGCGTTTTCACCCCTCCACTTT
CASSPPWTGAFSPLHF
>-|-|TRBJ2-7|TRBV3-1|15
TGTGCCAGCAGCCAACAGGGCATCCCTCCCTACGAGCAGTACTTC
CASSQQGIPPYEQYF
>-|-|TRBJ2-3|TRBV3-1|16
TGTGCCAGCAGCCAAGTTCGCACAGGGAGGCGGGATACGCAGTATTTT
CASSQVRTGRRDTQYF
>TRBD1|few|TRBJ2-6|TRBV20-1|15
TGCAGTGCCAGTGAGGGGGCTTTTGGGGCCAACGTCCTGACTTTC
CSASEGAFGANVLTF